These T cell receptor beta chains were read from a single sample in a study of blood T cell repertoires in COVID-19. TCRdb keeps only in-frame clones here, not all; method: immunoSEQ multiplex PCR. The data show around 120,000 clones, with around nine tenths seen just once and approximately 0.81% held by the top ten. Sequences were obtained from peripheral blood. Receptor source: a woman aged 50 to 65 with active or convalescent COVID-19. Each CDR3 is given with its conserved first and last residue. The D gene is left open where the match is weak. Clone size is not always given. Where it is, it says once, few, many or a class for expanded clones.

CDR3aa: CASSSSGGYQPQHF
CDR3nt: TGTGCCAGCAGCTCAAGCGGGGGATACCAGCCCCAGCATTTT
d_gene: .
j_gene: TRBJ1-5
v_gene: TRBV6-5
len: 14
abundance: few

CDR3aa: CASSYQNYGYTF
CDR3nt: TGCGCCAGCAGCTACCAGAACTATGGCTACACCTTC
d_gene: .
j_gene: TRBJ1-2
v_gene: TRBV4-3
len: 12
abundance: .

CDR3aa: CASSIDRTGADTQYF
CDR3nt: TGTGCCAGTAGTATAGACCGGACCGGGGCAGATACGCAGTATTTT
d_gene: .
j_gene: TRBJ2-3
v_gene: TRBV19
len: 15
abundance: .

CDR3aa: CATSRDRGTYEQYF
CDR3nt: TGTGCCACCAGCAGAGACAGGGGCACCTACGAGCAGTACTTC
d_gene: .
j_gene: TRBJ2-7
v_gene: TRBV15
len: 14
abundance: once

CDR3aa: CASGQGDYNEQFF
CDR3nt: TGCGCCAGCGGACAGGGAGACTACAATGAGCAGTTCTTC
d_gene: TRBD1
j_gene: TRBJ2-1
v_gene: TRBV5-1
len: 13
abundance: .

CDR3aa: CASSRLSLAGGTDNEQFF
CDR3nt: TGCGCCAGCAGCCGTTTATCCCTAGCGGGAGGAACAGACAATGAGCAGTTCTTC
d_gene: TRBD2
j_gene: TRBJ2-1
v_gene: TRBV4-3
len: 18
abundance: .

CDR3aa: CASSYTISGRANTQYF
CDR3nt: TGTGCCAGCAGTTACACTATTAGCGGGAGGGCCAATACGCAGTATTTT
d_gene: TRBD2
j_gene: TRBJ2-3
v_gene: TRBV6-6
len: 16
abundance: .

CDR3aa: CAWGTVGNQPQHF
CDR3nt: TGTGCCTGGGGGACAGTCGGAAATCAGCCCCAGCATTTT
d_gene: TRBD1
j_gene: TRBJ1-5
v_gene: TRBV30
len: 13
abundance: few

CDR3aa: CASSQDLLLTYNEQFF
CDR3nt: TGCGCCAGCAGCCAAGATTTACTGCTAACCTACAATGAGCAGTTCTTC
d_gene: .
j_gene: TRBJ2-1
v_gene: TRBV4-1
len: 16
abundance: .

CDR3aa: CASSQAGQGGTGELFF
CDR3nt: TGTGCCAGCAGCCAAGCCGGGCAGGGTGGCACCGGGGAGCTGTTTTTT
d_gene: .
j_gene: TRBJ2-2
v_gene: TRBV4-2
len: 16
abundance: .

CDR3aa: CASRFGGGTNYGYTF
CDR3nt: TGTGCCAGCAGGTTCGGCGGGGGGACCAACTATGGCTACACCTTC
d_gene: .
j_gene: TRBJ1-2
v_gene: TRBV27
len: 15
abundance: .

CDR3aa: CASSKAPGGIQYF
CDR3nt: TGTGCCAGTAGTAAAGCCCCCGGGGGCATTCAGTACTTC
d_gene: .
j_gene: TRBJ2-4
v_gene: TRBV19
len: 13
abundance: .

CDR3aa: CASSLEWGRASEAFF
CDR3nt: TGTGCCAGCAGCTTGGAGTGGGGCAGGGCTAGTGAAGCTTTCTTT
d_gene: .
j_gene: TRBJ1-1
v_gene: TRBV5-6
len: 15
abundance: .

CDR3aa: CASSSFASGRHTQYF
CDR3nt: TGTGCCAGCAGTTCCTTCGCTAGCGGGAGGCATACGCAGTATTTT
d_gene: TRBD2
j_gene: TRBJ2-3
v_gene: TRBV28
len: 15
abundance: once

CDR3aa: CASMTVFGTDTQYF
CDR3nt: TGCGCCAGCATGACAGTATTTGGAACAGATACGCAGTATTTT
d_gene: .
j_gene: TRBJ2-3
v_gene: TRBV4-1
len: 14
abundance: .

CDR3aa: CASSLGRSLNTEAFF
CDR3nt: TGTGCCAGCAGCTTAGGGAGGAGTCTAAACACTGAAGCTTTCTTT
d_gene: .
j_gene: TRBJ1-1
v_gene: TRBV7-6
len: 15
abundance: .

CDR3aa: CASSENPRERAGELFF
CDR3nt: TGTGCCAGCAGTGAAAACCCCCGGGAGCGGGCCGGGGAGCTGTTTTTT
d_gene: .
j_gene: TRBJ2-2
v_gene: TRBV6-1
len: 16
abundance: .

CDR3aa: CAISESETSDSGANVLTF
CDR3nt: TGTGCCATCAGTGAGTCAGAGACTTCAGACTCTGGGGCCAACGTCCTGACTTTC
d_gene: .
j_gene: TRBJ2-6
v_gene: TRBV10-3
len: 18
abundance: .

CDR3aa: CASSTPGTNGYTF
CDR3nt: TGTGCCAGCAGTACGCCAGGTACGAATGGCTACACCTTC
d_gene: .
j_gene: TRBJ1-2
v_gene: TRBV27
len: 13
abundance: .

CDR3aa: CASTLTHLNTEAFF
CDR3nt: TGTGCCAGTACCTTGACACACTTGAACACTGAAGCTTTCTTT
d_gene: .
j_gene: TRBJ1-1
v_gene: TRBV19
len: 14
abundance: .

CDR3aa: CASSTGRREAFF
CDR3nt: TGTGCCAGCAGTACCGGACGGCGGGAGGCTTTCTTT
d_gene: .
j_gene: TRBJ1-1
v_gene: TRBV28
len: 12
abundance: once

CDR3aa: CASSLKRDRTDTQYF
CDR3nt: TGCGCCAGCAGCTTGAAGCGGGACCGCACAGATACGCAGTATTTT
d_gene: TRBD2
j_gene: TRBJ2-3
v_gene: TRBV5-1
len: 15
abundance: .

CDR3aa: CASGPDRGATQYF
CDR3nt: TGTGCTAGTGGGCCGGACAGGGGGGCTACGCAGTATTTT
d_gene: TRBD1
j_gene: TRBJ2-3
v_gene: TRBV12-5
len: 13
abundance: .

CDR3aa: CASSGTSGPRGSYEQYF
CDR3nt: TGTGCCAGCAGTGGGACTAGCGGCCCTCGTGGGTCCTACGAGCAGTACTTC
d_gene: TRBD2
j_gene: TRBJ2-7
v_gene: TRBV27
len: 17
abundance: .

CDR3aa: CASSRQGPNEKLFF
CDR3nt: TGTGCCAGCAGCAGACAGGGTCCAAATGAAAAACTGTTTTTT
d_gene: TRBD1
j_gene: TRBJ1-4
v_gene: TRBV4-2
len: 14
abundance: once

CDR3aa: CASSISDEQYF
CDR3nt: TGTGCCAGCTCAATTTCTGACGAGCAGTACTTC
d_gene: .
j_gene: TRBJ2-7
v_gene: TRBV18
len: 11
abundance: once

CDR3aa: CSVTGGGTEAFF
CDR3nt: TGCAGCGTTACAGGGGGCGGCACTGAAGCTTTCTTT
d_gene: TRBD1
j_gene: TRBJ1-1
v_gene: TRBV29-1
len: 12
abundance: .

CDR3aa: CASSETQSGAFF
CDR3nt: TGTGCCAGCAGTGAGACTCAAAGCGGAGCTTTCTTT
d_gene: .
j_gene: TRBJ1-1
v_gene: TRBV6-1
len: 12
abundance: .

CDR3aa: CASSPRTSGRRETQYF
CDR3nt: TGTGCCAGCAGCCCCCGCACTAGCGGGAGGAGGGAGACCCAGTACTTC
d_gene: TRBD2
j_gene: TRBJ2-5
v_gene: TRBV9
len: 16
abundance: .

CDR3aa: CASSLDRGQETQYF
CDR3nt: TGTGCCAGCAGCTTGGACCGGGGCCAAGAGACCCAGTACTTC
d_gene: .
j_gene: TRBJ2-5
v_gene: TRBV5-4
len: 14
abundance: .

CDR3aa: CASSLGQGYYEQYF
CDR3nt: TGTGCCAGCAGCCTGGGACAGGGTTACTACGAGCAGTACTTC
d_gene: TRBD1
j_gene: TRBJ2-7
v_gene: TRBV5-4
len: 14
abundance: .